The clone carrying this T cell receptor beta chain was observed once. What it recognizes is unknown. This sample is drawn from a study of vaccination effects on CD4 cells after COVID-19. Here immunoSEQ multiplex PCR was the method, and the copy in TCRdb shows in-frame clones only, minus some. The table has 25,000 to 30,000 clones, about 70% seen once. V was clipped by 2 bases and J by 12 bases, with 9 bases between them. This CDR3 comprises 11 residues. Per the germline V gene, CDR1 is SGHDT and CDR2 is YYEEEE. Antigen-specific CD4+ T cells were expanded (with viral peptide pools) by the ViraFEST assay ahead of sequencing. The culture ran for 10 days before CD4+ T cells were isolated. Vaccinated participants had no history of SARS-CoV-2 infection and tested negative for nucleocapsid antibodies.

The receptor was isolated from a human donor who received a COVID-19 vaccine. Material: CD4+ T cells from PBMCs cultured with HCoV-NL63 spike peptides, obtained before COVID-19 vaccination. V gene TRBV5-6 combines with J gene TRBJ2-1, with D hard to call. In DNA form, the CDR3 reads TGTGCCAGCAGCTTTAGGGCTAGGCAGTTCTTC. It yields the protein CASSFRARQFF.